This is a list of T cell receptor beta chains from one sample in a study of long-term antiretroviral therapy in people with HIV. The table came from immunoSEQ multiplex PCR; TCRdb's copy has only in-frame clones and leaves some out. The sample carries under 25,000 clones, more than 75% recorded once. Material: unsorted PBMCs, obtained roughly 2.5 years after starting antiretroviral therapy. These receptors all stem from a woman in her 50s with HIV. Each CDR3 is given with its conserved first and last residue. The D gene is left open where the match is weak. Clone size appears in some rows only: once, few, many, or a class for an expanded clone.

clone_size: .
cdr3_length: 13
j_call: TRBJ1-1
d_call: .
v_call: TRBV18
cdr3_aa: CASSLGENTEAFF
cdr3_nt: TGTGCCAGCTCGCTAGGGGAAAACACTGAAGCTTTCTTT

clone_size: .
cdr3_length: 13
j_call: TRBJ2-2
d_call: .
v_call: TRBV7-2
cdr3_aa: CASSLFNTGELFF
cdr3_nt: TGTGCCAGCAGCTTATTTAACACCGGGGAGCTGTTTTTT

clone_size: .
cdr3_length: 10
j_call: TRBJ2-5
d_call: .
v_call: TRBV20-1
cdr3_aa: CSARVQTQYF
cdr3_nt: TGCAGTGCTAGAGTTCAGACCCAGTACTTC

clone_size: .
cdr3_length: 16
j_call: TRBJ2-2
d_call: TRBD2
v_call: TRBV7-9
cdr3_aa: CARPNGREGLTGELFF
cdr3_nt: TGTGCCAGACCCAACGGACGGGAGGGCCTTACCGGGGAGCTGTTTTTT

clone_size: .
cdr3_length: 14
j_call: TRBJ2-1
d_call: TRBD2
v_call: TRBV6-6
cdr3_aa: CASTPIAGDHEQFF
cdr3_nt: TGTGCCAGCACCCCCATAGCGGGAGATCATGAGCAGTTCTTC

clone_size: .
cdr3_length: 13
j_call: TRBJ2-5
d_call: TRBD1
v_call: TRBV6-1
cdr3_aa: CASQAGGSETQYF
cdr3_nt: TGTGCCAGCCAGGCAGGGGGCTCAGAGACCCAGTACTTC

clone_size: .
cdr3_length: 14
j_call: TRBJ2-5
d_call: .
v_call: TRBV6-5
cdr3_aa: CASSYRRPQETQYF
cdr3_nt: TGTGCCAGCAGTTACAGACGACCTCAAGAGACCCAGTACTTC

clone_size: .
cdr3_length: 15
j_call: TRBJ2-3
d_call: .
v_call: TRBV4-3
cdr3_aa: CASSQDGEQIDTQYF
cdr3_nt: TGCGCCAGCAGCCAAGACGGGGAGCAAATAGATACGCAGTATTTT

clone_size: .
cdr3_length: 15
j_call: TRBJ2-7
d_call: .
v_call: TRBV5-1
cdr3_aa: CASSLGGTSDYEQYF
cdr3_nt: TGCGCCAGCAGCTTGGGCGGGACATCAGACTACGAGCAGTACTTC

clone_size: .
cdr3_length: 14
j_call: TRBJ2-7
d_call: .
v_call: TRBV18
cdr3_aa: CASSPGALSYEQYF
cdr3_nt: TGTGCCAGCTCACCGGGGGCTCTCTCCTACGAGCAGTACTTC

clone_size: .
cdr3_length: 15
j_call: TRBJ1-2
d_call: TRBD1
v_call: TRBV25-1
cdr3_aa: CASSESGGALGGYTF
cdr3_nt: TGTGCCAGCAGTGAATCAGGGGGCGCACTAGGGGGCTACACCTTC

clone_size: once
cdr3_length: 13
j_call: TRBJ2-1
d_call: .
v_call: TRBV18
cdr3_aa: CASSTQRRNEQFF
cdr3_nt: TGTGCCAGCTCAACTCAACGGCGAAATGAGCAGTTCTTC

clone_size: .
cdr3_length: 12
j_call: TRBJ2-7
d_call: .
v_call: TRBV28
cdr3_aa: CASSYRAYEQYF
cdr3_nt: TGTGCCAGCAGTTACAGGGCCTACGAGCAGTACTTC

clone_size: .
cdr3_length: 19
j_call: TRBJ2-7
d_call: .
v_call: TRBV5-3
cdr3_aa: CARSLGVWLYREGTYEQYF
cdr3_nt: TGTGCCAGAAGCTTGGGTGTTTGGTTGTACAGGGAGGGTACCTACGAGCAGTACTTC

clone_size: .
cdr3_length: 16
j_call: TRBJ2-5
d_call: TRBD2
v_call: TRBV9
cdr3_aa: CASSVDWTSGGETQYF
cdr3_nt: TGTGCCAGCAGCGTAGACTGGACTAGCGGGGGGGAGACCCAGTACTTC

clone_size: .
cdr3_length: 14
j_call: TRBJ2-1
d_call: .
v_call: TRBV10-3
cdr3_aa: CAISEDTLNNEQFF
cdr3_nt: TGTGCCATCAGTGAGGACACGTTGAACAATGAGCAGTTCTTC

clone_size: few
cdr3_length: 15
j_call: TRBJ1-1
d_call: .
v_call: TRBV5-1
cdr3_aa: CASSLYGAGVTEAFF
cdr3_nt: TGCGCCAGCAGCCTGTACGGGGCAGGGGTCACTGAAGCTTTCTTT

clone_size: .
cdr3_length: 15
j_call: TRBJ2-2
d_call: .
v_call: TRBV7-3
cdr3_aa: CASSLRGSNTGELFF
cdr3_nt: TGTGCCAGCAGCTTAAGGGGATCGAACACCGGGGAGCTGTTTTTT

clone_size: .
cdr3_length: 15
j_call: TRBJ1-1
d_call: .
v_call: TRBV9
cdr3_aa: CASSARAAADTEAFF
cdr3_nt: TGTGCCAGCAGCGCTAGGGCCGCCGCGGACACTGAAGCTTTCTTT

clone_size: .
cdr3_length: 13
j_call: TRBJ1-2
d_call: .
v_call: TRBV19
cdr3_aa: CASSISGRHDYTF
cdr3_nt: TGTGCCAGTAGTATAAGTGGTCGACATGACTACACCTTC

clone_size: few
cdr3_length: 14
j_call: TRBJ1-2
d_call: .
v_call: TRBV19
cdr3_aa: CASSISRTNYGYTF
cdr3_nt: TGTGCCAGTAGTATTTCCAGGACTAACTATGGCTACACCTTC

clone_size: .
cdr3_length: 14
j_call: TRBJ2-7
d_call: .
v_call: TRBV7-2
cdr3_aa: CASSPLRGSYEQYF
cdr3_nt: TGTGCCAGCAGCCCCCTACGGGGGTCCTACGAGCAGTACTTC

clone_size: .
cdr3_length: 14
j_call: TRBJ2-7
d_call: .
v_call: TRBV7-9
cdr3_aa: CASSFLRESYEQYF
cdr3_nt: TGTGCCAGCAGCTTTCTACGGGAGTCCTACGAGCAGTACTTC

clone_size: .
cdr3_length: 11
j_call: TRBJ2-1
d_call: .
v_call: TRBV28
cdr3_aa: CASLNRAKQFF
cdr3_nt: TGTGCCAGCCTCAACAGGGCAAAGCAGTTCTTC

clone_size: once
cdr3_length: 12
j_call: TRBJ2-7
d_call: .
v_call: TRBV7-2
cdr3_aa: CASRGGTYEQYF
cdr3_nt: TGTGCCAGCAGAGGAGGGACGTACGAGCAGTACTTC

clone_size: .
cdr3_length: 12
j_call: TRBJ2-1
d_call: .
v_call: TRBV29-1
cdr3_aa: CSVDPGFNEQFF
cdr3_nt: TGCAGCGTTGATCCAGGGTTCAATGAGCAGTTCTTC

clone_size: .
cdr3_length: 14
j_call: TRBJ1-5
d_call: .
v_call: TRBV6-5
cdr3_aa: CASSYAASNQPQHF
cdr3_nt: TGTGCCAGCAGTTACGCCGCTAGCAATCAGCCCCAGCATTTT

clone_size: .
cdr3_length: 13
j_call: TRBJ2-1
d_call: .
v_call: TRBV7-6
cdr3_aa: CASSFGLRNEQFF
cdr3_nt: TGTGCCAGCAGCTTTGGGTTGCGTAATGAGCAGTTCTTC

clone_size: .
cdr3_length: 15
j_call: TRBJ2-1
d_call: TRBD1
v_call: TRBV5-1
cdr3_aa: CASSLGDRVGDEQFF
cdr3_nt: TGCGCCAGCAGCTTGGGAGACAGGGTAGGCGATGAGCAGTTCTTC

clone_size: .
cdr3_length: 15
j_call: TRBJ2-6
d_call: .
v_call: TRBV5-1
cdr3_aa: CASSLAGPGANVLTF
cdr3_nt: TGCGCCAGCAGCTTGGCAGGTCCAGGGGCCAACGTCCTGACTTTC

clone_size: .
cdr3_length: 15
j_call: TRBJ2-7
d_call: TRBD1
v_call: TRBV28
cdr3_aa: CASTAIGQGGYEQYF
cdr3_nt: TGTGCCAGCACGGCCATCGGACAGGGAGGATACGAGCAGTACTTC

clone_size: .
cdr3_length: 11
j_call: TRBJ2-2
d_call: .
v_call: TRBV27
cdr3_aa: CASSFGGELFF
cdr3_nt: TGTGCCAGCAGTTTCGGCGGGGAGCTGTTTTTT

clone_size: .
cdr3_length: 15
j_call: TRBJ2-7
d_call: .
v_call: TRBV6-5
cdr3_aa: CASSYSIRGTYEQYF
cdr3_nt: TGTGCCAGCAGTTACAGTATTCGGGGTACCTACGAGCAGTACTTC

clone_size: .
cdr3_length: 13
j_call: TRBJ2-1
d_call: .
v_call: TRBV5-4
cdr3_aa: CAGRNGVYNEQFF
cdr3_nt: TGTGCCGGACGGAACGGGGTCTACAATGAGCAGTTCTTC

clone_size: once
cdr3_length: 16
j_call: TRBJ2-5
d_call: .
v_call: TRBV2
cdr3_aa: CASSEYPTRSQETQYF
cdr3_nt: TGTGCCAGCAGTGAGTACCCGACTAGGTCTCAAGAGACCCAGTACTTC

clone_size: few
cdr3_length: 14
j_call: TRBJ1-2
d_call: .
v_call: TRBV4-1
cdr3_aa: CASSQEGINYGYTF
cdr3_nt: TGCGCCAGCAGCCAGGAGGGGATTAACTATGGCTACACCTTC

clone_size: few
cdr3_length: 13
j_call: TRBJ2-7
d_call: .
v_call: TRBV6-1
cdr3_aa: CASSTIETYEQYF
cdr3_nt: TGTGCCAGCAGTACTATTGAGACCTACGAGCAGTACTTC

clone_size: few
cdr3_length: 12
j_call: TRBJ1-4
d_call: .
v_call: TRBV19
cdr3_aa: CASTWGDEKLFF
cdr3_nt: TGTGCCAGTACCTGGGGGGATGAAAAACTGTTTTTT

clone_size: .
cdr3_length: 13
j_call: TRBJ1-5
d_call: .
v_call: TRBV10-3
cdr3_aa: CAISGTDNQPQHF
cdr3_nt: TGTGCCATCAGTGGGACGGACAATCAGCCCCAGCATTTT

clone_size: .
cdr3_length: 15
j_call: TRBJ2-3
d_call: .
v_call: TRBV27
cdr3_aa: CASSLRGRPTDTQYF
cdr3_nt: TGTGCCAGCAGCCTAAGGGGGAGGCCCACAGATACGCAGTATTTT

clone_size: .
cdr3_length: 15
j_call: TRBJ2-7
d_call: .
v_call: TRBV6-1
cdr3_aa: CASSEWNPGSYEQYF
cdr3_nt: TGTGCCAGCAGTGAATGGAACCCAGGATCCTACGAGCAGTACTTC

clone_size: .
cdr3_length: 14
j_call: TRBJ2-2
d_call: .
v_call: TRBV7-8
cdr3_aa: CASSTKLDTGELFF
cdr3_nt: TGTGCCAGCAGCACGAAGCTCGACACCGGGGAGCTGTTTTTT

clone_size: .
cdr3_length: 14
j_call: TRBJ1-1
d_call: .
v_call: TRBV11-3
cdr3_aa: CASSPISSFAEAFF
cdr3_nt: TGTGCCAGCAGCCCAATTAGTAGTTTCGCTGAAGCTTTCTTT

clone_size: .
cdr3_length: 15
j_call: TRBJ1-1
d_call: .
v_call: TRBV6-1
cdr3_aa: CASSAPPEAGTEAFF
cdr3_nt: TGTGCCAGCAGTGCTCCTCCGGAAGCGGGCACTGAAGCTTTCTTT

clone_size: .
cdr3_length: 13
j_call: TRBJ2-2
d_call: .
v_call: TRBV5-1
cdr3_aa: CASSFGSTGELFF
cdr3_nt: TGCGCCAGCAGCTTCGGTTCCACCGGGGAGCTGTTTTTT

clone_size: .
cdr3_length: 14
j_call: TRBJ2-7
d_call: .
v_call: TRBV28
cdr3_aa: CASSWTGTLYEQYF
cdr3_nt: TGTGCCAGCAGTTGGACTGGAACCCTCTACGAGCAGTACTTC

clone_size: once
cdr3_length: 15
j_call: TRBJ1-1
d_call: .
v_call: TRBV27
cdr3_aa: CASTGEGLGWTEAFF
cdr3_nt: TGTGCCAGCACTGGTGAGGGACTGGGTTGGACTGAAGCTTTCTTT

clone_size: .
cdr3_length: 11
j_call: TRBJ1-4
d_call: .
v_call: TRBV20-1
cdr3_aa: CSAWTEEKLFF
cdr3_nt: TGCAGTGCTTGGACAGAGGAAAAACTGTTTTTT

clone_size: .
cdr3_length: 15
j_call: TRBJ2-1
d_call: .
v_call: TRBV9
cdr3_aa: CASSVEPDRYNEQFF
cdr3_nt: TGTGCCAGCAGCGTAGAACCCGACAGGTACAATGAGCAGTTCTTC